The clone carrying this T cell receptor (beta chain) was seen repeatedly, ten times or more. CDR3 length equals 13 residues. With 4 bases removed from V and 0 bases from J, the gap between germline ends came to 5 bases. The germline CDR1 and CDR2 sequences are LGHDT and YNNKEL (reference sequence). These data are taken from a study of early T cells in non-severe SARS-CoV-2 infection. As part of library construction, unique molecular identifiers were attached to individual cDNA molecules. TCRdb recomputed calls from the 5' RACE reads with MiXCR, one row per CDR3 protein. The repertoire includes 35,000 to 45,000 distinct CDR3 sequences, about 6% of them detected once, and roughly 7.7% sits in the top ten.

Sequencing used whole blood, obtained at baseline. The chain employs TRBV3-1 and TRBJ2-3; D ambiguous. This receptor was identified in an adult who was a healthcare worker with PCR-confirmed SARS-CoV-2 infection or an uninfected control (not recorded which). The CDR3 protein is CASSPVSTDTQYF. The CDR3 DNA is TGTGCCAGCAGCCCCGTAAGCACAGATACGCAGTATTTT.